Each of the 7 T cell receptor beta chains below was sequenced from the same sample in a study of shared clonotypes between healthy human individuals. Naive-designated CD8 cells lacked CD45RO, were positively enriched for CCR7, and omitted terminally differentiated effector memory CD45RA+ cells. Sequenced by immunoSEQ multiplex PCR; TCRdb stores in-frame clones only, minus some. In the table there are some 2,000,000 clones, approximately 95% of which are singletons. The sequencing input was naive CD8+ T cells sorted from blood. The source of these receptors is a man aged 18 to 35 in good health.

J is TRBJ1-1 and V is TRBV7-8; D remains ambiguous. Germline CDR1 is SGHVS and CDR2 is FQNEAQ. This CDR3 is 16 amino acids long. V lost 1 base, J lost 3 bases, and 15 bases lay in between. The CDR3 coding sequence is TGTGCCAGCAGCTTAGTAGTCGGCGAACTGGACACTGAAGCTTTCTTT. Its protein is CASSLVVGELDTEAFF.

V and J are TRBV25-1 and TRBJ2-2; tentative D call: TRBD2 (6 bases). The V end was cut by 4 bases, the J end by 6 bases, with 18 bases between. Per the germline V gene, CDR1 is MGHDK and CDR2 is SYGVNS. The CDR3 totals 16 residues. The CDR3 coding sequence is TGTGCCAGCAGTGGTTACTTGGAGGGGATGGCCGGGGAGCTGTTTTTT. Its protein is CASSGYLEGMAGELFF.

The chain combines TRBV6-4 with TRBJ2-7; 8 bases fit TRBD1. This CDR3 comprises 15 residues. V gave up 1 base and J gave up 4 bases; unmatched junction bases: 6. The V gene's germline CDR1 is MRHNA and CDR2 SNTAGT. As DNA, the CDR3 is TGTGCCAGCAGTGACTTGGGACAGGTTTCGTACGAGCAGTACTTC. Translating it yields CASSDLGQVSYEQYF.

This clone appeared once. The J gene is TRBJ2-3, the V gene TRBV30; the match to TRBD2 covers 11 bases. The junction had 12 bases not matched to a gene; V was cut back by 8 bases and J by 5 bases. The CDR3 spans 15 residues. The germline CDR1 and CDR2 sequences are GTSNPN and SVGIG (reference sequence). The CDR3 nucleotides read TGTGCCGCGAATCTACTAGCGGGGGCCCAAGATACGCAGTATTTT. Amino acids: CAANLLAGAQDTQYF.

CDR3: CAWNVPQESGANVLTF. As DNA, the CDR3 is TGTGCCTGGAACGTACCTCAGGAGTCTGGGGCCAACGTCCTGACTTTC. V usage is TRBV30 and J usage is TRBJ2-6; D remains unclear. CDR3 length: 16 residues. Germline CDR1 is GTSNPN and CDR2 is SVGIG (reference sequence). Trimming pared 4 bases from V and 1 base from J, leaving 14 bases between.

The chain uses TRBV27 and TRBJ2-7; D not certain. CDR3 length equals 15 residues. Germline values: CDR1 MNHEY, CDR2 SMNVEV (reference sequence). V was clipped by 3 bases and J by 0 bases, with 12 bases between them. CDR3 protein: CASSFNLASSYEQYF. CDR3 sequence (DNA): TGTGCCAGCAGTTTCAACTTGGCCTCCTCCTACGAGCAGTACTTC.

DNA for the CDR3: TGTGCCATCGAGCTGGACACCGGGGAGCTGTTTTTT. This translates into CAIELDTGELFF. The chain links TRBV10-3 to TRBJ2-2; D not resolved. Germline CDR1 is ENHRY and CDR2 is SYGVKD. CDR3 size: 12 residues. Trimming shortened V by 8 bases and J by 3 bases, and 7 bases separated the two germline ends.